The 12 T cell receptor beta chains in this list originate from one sample, sequenced in a study of CD4+ T cells in melanoma. The repertoire was sequenced with immunoSEQ multiplex PCR; TCRdb's copy has only in-frame clones and lacks some. The data hold some 120,000 clones, with 92% observed a single time. The sample consisted of peripheral blood. These receptor sequences come from a human donor with melanoma.

The chain recombines TRBV7-9 with TRBJ2-2; tentatively, D is TRBD1 (5 bases). V dropped 5 bases and J dropped 4 bases, with 11 bases sitting between them. The V gene's germline CDR1 is SEHNR and CDR2 FQNEAQ (reference sequence). The CDR3 extends over 14 amino acids. The CDR3 DNA reads as TGTGCCAGCAGCGTGAATACAGGCACCGGGGAGCTGTTTTTT. It yields the protein CASSVNTGTGELFF.

The rearrangement joins TRBV7-9 to TRBJ2-3; the D gene is possibly TRBD1 (5 bases). The V gene's germline CDR1 is SEHNR and CDR2 FQNEAQ (reference sequence). CDR3 length: 15 amino acids. The V end was cut by 6 bases, the J end by 1 base, with 14 bases between. The CDR3 sequence is CASRGGLRGTDTQYF. DNA of the CDR3: TGTGCCAGCAGGGGTGGCCTCAGGGGCACAGATACGCAGTATTTT. Complete variable domain (other parts from reference TRBV7-9 and TRBJ2-3): DTGVSQNPRHKITKRGQNVTFRCDPISEHNRLYWYRQTLGQGPEFLTYFQNEAQLEKSRLLSDRFSAERPKGSFSTLEIQRTEQGDSAMYLCASRGGLRGTDTQYFGPGTRLTVL.

The V call is TRBV19, the J call TRBJ2-1, with no clear D. CDR1 is LNHDA, CDR2 SQIVND, per germline (reference sequence). The CDR3 spans 13 residues. V was cut by 5 bases and J by 12 bases, with 17 bases left in between. CDR3 DNA sequence: TGTGCCAGTAGTCTTCACTTGGGGTCAGTGCAGTTCTTC. Translation: CASSLHLGSVQFF.

The table lists this clone with a count of one. V and J are TRBV7-9 and TRBJ1-1; a weak D match, TRBD1 (6 bases). The germline CDR1 and CDR2 sequences are SEHNR and FQNEAQ (reference sequence). The CDR3 is made up of 13 amino acids. The V gene lost 6 bases and the J gene lost 9 bases, with 17 bases spanning the gap. This CDR3 reads CASRSGTHAKAFF. Here the CDR3 DNA reads TGTGCCAGCAGATCAGGGACACACGCCAAAGCTTTCTTT.

This chain connects TRBV28 to TRBJ2-5; a possible D gene is TRBD1 (6 bases). The CDR3 consists of 14 residues. V was clipped by 2 bases and J by 4 bases, with 11 bases between them. Looked up from germline, CDR1 is MDHEN and CDR2 is SYDVKM. In DNA, the CDR3 is TGTGCCAGCAGTTTAGTCACAGGGAGAGAGACCCAGTACTTC. Translation gives CASSLVTGRETQYF.

This chain uses TRBV23-1 with TRBJ2-1; 7 positions match TRBD2. TRBV23-1 is classed as an ORF, of uncertain function. The V gene end was trimmed by 4 bases and the J gene end by 8 bases; junction bases not matched to a gene: 11. The CDR3 has 15 amino acids. The CDR3 nucleotides are TGCGCCAGCAGTCCGGAGCGGGGCCGGCCCGATGAGCAGTTCTTC. Amino acid sequence: CASSPERGRPDEQFF.

The gene calls are TRBV18 and TRBJ2-3; a possible D gene is TRBD2 (7 bases). Trimming took off 0 bases at V and 0 bases at J, with 10 bases between the two ends. The CDR3 consists of 16 residues. The germline gives CDR1 KGHSH, CDR2 LQKENI. CDR3 in amino acids: CASSPPAGASTDTQYF. In DNA, the CDR3 is TGTGCCAGCTCACCACCCGCGGGGGCTAGCACAGATACGCAGTATTTT. Together with reference TRBV18 and TRBJ2-3, the CDR3 gives the full variable domain: NAGVMQNPRHLVRRRGQEARLRCSPMKGHSHVYWYRQLPEEGLKFMVYLQKENIIDESGMPKERFSAEFPKEGPSILRIQQVVRGDSAAYFCASSPPAGASTDTQYFGPGTRLTVL.

The CDR3 is CASSLSAGPYEQYF. CDR3 DNA sequence: TGTGCCAGCAGCTTATCGGCAGGACCCTACGAGCAGTACTTC. This sequence joins TRBV7-2 and TRBJ2-7; D gene ambiguous. V was cut by 2 bases and J by 2 bases, with 10 bases left in between. CDR3 length: 14 amino acids. Germline assignment: CDR1 SGHTA and CDR2 FQGNSA. The full variable domain, completed using reference TRBV7-2 and TRBJ2-7, is GAGVSQSPSNKVTEKGKDVELRCDPISGHTALYWYRQSLGQGLEFLIYFQGNSAPDKSGLPSDRFSAERTGGSVSTLTIQRTQQEDSAVYLCASSLSAGPYEQYFGPGTRLTVT.

This clone was observed a handful of times. The chain uses TRBV5-1 and TRBJ1-1; D not certain. V was pared by 4 bases and J by 1 base, with 8 bases between. CDR1 is SGHRS and CDR2 is YFSETQ in the germline V gene. This CDR3 is 13 amino acids long. The CDR3 loop reads CASSLETNTEAFF. Written as DNA, the CDR3 is TGCGCCAGCAGCCTGGAGACGAACACTGAAGCTTTCTTT. Based on the CDR3 plus reference TRBV5-1 and TRBJ1-1, the full variable domain is KAGVTQTPRYLIKTRGQQVTLSCSPISGHRSVSWYQQTPGQGLQFLFEYFSETQRNKGNFPGRFSGRQFSNSRSEMNVSTLELGDSALYLCASSLETNTEAFFGQGTRLTVV.

The chain employs TRBV6-1 and TRBJ1-4; D is unresolved. Per germline, CDR1 MNHNS and CDR2 SASEGT. This CDR3 is 14 amino acids long. The V end lost 3 bases, the J end lost 4 bases, and 9 bases lay between the germline ends. DNA of the CDR3: TGTGCCAGCAGTGACCGCGATCTTAATGAAAAACTGTTTTTT. It translates to CASSDRDLNEKLFF.

J is TRBJ2-3 and V is TRBV30, with D possibly TRBD1 on 7 matching bases. CDR1 is GTSNPN, CDR2 SVGIG, per germline (reference sequence). V was clipped by 3 bases and J by 2 bases, with 15 bases between them. The CDR3 is 15 amino acids. CDR3 bases: TGTGCCTGGAGGGAGGGACAGCCTTTCACAGATACGCAGTATTTT. This encodes CAWREGQPFTDTQYF.

This chain joins TRBV28 and TRBJ1-1; D may be TRBD1 (5 bases). Looked up from germline, CDR1 is MDHEN and CDR2 is SYDVKM. The CDR3 is 14 amino acids. V lost 3 bases and J 6 bases, leaving 14 bases between the germline ends. The CDR3 DNA follows: TGTGCCAGCAGTTTTGGAGTAGACAGCTCTGAAGCTTTCTTT. Amino acids: CASSFGVDSSEAFF.